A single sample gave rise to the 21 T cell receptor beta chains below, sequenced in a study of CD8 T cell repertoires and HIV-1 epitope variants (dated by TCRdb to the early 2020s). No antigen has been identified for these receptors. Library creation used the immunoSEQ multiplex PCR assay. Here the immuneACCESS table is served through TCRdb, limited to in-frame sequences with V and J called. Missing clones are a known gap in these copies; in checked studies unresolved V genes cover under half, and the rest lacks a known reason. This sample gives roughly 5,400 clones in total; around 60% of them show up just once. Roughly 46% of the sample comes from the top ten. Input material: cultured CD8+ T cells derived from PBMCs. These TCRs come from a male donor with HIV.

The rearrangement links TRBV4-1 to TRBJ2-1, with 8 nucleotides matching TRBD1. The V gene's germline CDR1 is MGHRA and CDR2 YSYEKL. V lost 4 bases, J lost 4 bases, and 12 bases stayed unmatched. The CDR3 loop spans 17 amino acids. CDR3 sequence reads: CASSLLFGTGLYNEQFF. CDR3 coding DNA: TGCGCCAGCAGCCTACTATTTGGGACAGGTCTTTACAATGAGCAGTTCTTC.

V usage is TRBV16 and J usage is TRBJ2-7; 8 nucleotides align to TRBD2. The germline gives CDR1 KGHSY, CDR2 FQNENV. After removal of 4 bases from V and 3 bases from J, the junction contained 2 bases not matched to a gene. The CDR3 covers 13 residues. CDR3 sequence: CASSPGGDYEQYF. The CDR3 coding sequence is TGTGCCAGCAGCCCGGGGGGGGACTACGAGCAGTACTTC.

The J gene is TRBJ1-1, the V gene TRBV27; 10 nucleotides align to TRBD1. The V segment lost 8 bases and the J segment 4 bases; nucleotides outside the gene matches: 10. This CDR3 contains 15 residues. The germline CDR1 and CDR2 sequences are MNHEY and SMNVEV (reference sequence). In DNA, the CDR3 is TGTGCCAGCGGTAGACAGGGGGCTGTTAGCACTGAAGCTTTCTTT. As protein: CASGRQGAVSTEAFF.

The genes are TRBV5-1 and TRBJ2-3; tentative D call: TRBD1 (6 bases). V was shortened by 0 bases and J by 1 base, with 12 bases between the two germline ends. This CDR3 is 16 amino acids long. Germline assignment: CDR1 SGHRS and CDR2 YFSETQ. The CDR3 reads CASSLVGGLGTDTQYF. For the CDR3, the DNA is TGCGCCAGCAGCTTGGTAGGGGGTTTGGGCACAGATACGCAGTATTTT.

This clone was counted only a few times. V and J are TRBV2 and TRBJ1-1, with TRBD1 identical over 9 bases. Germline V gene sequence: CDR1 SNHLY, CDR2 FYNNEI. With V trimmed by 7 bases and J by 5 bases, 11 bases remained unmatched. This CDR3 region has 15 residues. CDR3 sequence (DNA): TGTGCCAGCACCCCCTTTCGACAGGGGGGGACTGAAGCTTTCTTT. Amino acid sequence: CASTPFRQGGTEAFF. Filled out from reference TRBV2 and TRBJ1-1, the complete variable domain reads EPEVTQTPSHQVTQMGQEVILRCVPISNHLYFYWYRQILGQKVEFLVSFYNNEISEKSEIFDDQFSVERPDGSNFTLKIRSTKLEDSAMYFCASTPFRQGGTEAFFGQGTRLTVV.

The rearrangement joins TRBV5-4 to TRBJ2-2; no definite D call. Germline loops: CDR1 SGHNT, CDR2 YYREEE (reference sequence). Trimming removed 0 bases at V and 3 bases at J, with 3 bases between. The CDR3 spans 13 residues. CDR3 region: CASSLVDTGELFF. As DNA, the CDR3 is TGTGCCAGCAGCTTGGTCGACACCGGGGAGCTGTTTTTT.

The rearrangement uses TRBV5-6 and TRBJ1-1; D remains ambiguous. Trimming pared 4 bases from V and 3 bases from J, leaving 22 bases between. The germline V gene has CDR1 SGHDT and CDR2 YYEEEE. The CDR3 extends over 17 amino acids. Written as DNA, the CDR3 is TGTGCCAGCAGCCCCGTATGGTCCGCGATGGTGGACACTGAAGCTTTCTTT. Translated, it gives CASSPVWSAMVDTEAFF.

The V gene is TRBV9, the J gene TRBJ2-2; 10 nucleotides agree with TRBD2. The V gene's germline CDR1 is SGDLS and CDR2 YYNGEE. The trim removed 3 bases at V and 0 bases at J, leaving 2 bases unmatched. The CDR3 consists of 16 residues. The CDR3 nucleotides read TGTGCCAGCAGCGGCAGCGGGGGGGCGAACACCGGGGAGCTGTTTTTT. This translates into CASSGSGGANTGELFF.

The CDR3: CASGQGVGGNTIYF. The CDR3 nucleotides are TGTGCCAGCGGACAGGGGGTAGGGGGAAACACCATATATTTT. The gene calls are TRBV13 and TRBJ1-3, with 10 bases aligning to TRBD1. Germline lookup yields CDR1 PRHDT and CDR2 FYEKMQ (reference sequence). The V gene end was trimmed by 8 bases and the J gene end by 4 bases; junction bases not matched to a gene: 5. This CDR3 spans 14 amino acids.

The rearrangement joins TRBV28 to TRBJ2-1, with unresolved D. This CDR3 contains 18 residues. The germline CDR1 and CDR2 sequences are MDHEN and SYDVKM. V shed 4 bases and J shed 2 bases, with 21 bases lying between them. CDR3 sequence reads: CASSSGVGEPPTYNEQFF. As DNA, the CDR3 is TGTGCCAGCAGTTCTGGGGTTGGGGAACCTCCTACCTACAATGAGCAGTTCTTC.

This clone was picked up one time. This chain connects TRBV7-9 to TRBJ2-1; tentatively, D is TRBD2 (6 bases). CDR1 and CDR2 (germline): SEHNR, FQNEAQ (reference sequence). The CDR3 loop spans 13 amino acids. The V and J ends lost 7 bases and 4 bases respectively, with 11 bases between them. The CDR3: CASKDYRYNEQFF. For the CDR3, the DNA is TGTGCCAGCAAGGACTACAGATACAATGAGCAGTTCTTC.

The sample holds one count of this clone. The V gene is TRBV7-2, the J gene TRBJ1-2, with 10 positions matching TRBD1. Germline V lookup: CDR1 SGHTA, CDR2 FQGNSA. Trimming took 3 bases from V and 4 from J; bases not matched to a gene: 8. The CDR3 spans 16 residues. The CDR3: CASSFQPGQGSYGYTF. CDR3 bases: TGTGCCAGCAGCTTCCAACCGGGACAGGGGTCCTATGGCTACACCTTC. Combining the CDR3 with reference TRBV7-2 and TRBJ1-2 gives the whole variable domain GAGVSQSPSNKVTEKGKDVELRCDPISGHTALYWYRQSLGQGLEFLIYFQGNSAPDKSGLPSDRFSAERTGGSVSTLTIQRTQQEDSAVYLCASSFQPGQGSYGYTFGSGTRLTVV.

The CDR3 reads CASSYSSGSSYEQYF. The CDR3 DNA follows: TGTGCCAGCAGTTATTCTAGCGGGAGCTCCTACGAGCAGTACTTC. The chain couples TRBV6-5 to TRBJ2-7; 10 nucleotides align to TRBD2. V gave up 3 bases and J gave up 0 bases; unmatched junction bases: 2. From germline, CDR1 is MNHEY and CDR2 SVGAGI. The CDR3 has 15 amino acids.

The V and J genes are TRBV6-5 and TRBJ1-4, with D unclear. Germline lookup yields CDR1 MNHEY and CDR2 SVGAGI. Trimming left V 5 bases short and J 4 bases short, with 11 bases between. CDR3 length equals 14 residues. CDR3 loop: CASSLESVNEKLFF. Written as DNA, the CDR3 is TGTGCCAGCAGTCTCGAGTCGGTTAATGAAAAACTGTTTTTT.

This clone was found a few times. CDR3 in DNA: TGTGCCAGCAGGGCCCGGGAAAAACTGTTTTTT. It encodes CASRAREKLFF. This chain joins TRBV6-5 and TRBJ1-4; D unclear. Per germline, CDR1 MNHEY and CDR2 SVGAGI. The CDR3 has 11 amino acids. The V and J ends lost 6 bases and 8 bases respectively, with 7 bases between them.

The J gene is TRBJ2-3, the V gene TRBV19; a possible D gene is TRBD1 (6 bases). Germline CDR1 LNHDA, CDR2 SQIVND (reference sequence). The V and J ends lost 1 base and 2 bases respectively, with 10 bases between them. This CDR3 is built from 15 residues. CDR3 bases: TGTGCCAGTAGTATAGGTGACAGGCCCACAGATACGCAGTATTTT. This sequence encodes CASSIGDRPTDTQYF. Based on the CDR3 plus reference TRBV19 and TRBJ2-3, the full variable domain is DGGITQSPKYLFRKEGQNVTLSCEQNLNHDAMYWYRQDPGQGLRLIYYSQIVNDFQKGDIAEGYSVSREKKESFPLTVTSAQKNPTAFYLCASSIGDRPTDTQYFGPGTRLTVL.

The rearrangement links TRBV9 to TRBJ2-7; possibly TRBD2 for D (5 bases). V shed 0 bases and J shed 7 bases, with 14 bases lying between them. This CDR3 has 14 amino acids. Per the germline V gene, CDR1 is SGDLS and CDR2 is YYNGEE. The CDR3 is CASSVAGSTGEQYF. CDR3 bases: TGTGCCAGCAGCGTAGCTGGCAGTACGGGGGAGCAGTACTTC.

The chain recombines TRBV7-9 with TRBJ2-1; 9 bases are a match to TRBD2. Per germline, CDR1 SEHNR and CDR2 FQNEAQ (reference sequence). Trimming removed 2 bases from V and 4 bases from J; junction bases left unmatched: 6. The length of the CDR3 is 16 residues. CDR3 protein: CASSLRLAGVYNEQFF. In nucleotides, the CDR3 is TGTGCCAGCAGCTTAAGGTTAGCGGGAGTTTACAATGAGCAGTTCTTC. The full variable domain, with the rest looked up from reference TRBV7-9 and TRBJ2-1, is DTGVSQNPRHKITKRGQNVTFRCDPISEHNRLYWYRQTLGQGPEFLTYFQNEAQLEKSRLLSDRFSAERPKGSFSTLEIQRTEQGDSAMYLCASSLRLAGVYNEQFFGPGTRLTVL.

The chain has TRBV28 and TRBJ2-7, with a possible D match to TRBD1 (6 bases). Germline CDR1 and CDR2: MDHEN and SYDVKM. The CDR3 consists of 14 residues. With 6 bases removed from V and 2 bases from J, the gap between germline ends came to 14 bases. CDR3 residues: CASSPTTGPYEQYF. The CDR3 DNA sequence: TGTGCCAGCAGCCCCACCACAGGGCCCTACGAGCAGTACTTC.

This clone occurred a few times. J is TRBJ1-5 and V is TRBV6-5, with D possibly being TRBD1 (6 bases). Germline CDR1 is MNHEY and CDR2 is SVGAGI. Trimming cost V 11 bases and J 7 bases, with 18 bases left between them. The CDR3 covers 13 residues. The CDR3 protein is CACRSGGVQPQHF. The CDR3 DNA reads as TGTGCCTGCCGTTCGGGGGGCGTACAGCCCCAGCATTTT.

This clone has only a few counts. The CDR3 here is CASSESGGPGDTQYF. CDR3 coding DNA: TGCGCCAGCAGTGAGTCGGGGGGGCCGGGAGATACGCAGTATTTT. The chain carries TRBV10-1 and TRBJ2-3, with a possible D match to TRBD2 (7 bases). The ends were cut back, 0 bases at V and 5 bases at J, with 12 bases in the middle. Germline CDR1 WNHNN, CDR2 SYGVQD (reference sequence). There are 15 residues in the CDR3.